A single T cell receptor (beta chain) is shown here with its context. The antigen remains unidentified. The CDR3 is 18 amino acids. The V end was cut by 5 bases, the J end by 3 bases, with 20 bases between. From germline, CDR1 is SEHNR and CDR2 FQNEAQ (reference sequence). In the PCR, 60 Vbeta and 13 Jbeta primers were used. Assay used: immunoSEQ multiplex PCR; TCRdb lists only in-frame clones, some missing. Altogether fewer than 250,000 clones are present, approximately 83% being singletons, with the ten largest covering roughly a tenth. This sample stems from a study of cytomegalovirus exposure and HLA in healthy donors. Study-wide findings and caveats: An analysis was carried out later, and it reportedly showed fewer N-insertions in an Asian-associated ancestry cluster than the roughly 700-donor mean. In a later analysis, around 18,000 TCR beta sequences were associated with HLA alleles at 0.05 false discovery rate.

The sequenced sample was PBMCs. This sequence originates from a woman in her forties or fifties in good health and CMV-seropositive. The rearrangement links TRBV7-9 to TRBJ2-6, with D possibly being TRBD2 (7 bases). The CDR3 nucleotides are TGTGCCAGCAGCGGGGGGGGCGGGGGCAGAGGTGGGGCCAACGTCCTGACTTTC. Protein product: CASSGGGGGRGGANVLTF.